Listed here are 19 T cell receptor beta chains from one sample, sequenced in a study of cytomegalovirus exposure and HLA in healthy donors. Primers included in the PCR were 60 Vbeta and 13 Jbeta primers. Sequenced by immunoSEQ multiplex PCR; TCRdb stores in-frame clones only, minus some. The sample holds more than 95,000 clones, about 86% seen once. Sequenced sample: PBMCs. These receptors all stem from a woman aged 30 to 39 in good health and CMV-seronegative.

J is TRBJ1-1 and V is TRBV28; D perhaps matches TRBD1 (5 bases). V was clipped by 6 bases and J by 7 bases, with 18 bases between them. The CDR3 totals 14 residues. Germline CDR1 is MDHEN and CDR2 is SYDVKM. DNA for the CDR3: TGTGCCAGCAGCCCATCGGGGGTGGGGCTTGAAGCTTTCTTT. Translating it yields CASSPSGVGLEAFF.

This chain joins TRBV23-1 and TRBJ2-4; 7 bases match TRBD1. TRBV23-1 is placed among ORFs of uncertain function. The V segment lost 7 bases and the J segment 1 base; nucleotides outside the gene matches: 13. The CDR3 sequence is 17 residues long. DNA for the CDR3: TGCGCCAGCATTCTCCCGGGACAGATTTTGGCCAAAAACATTCAGTACTTC. Amino acids: CASILPGQILAKNIQYF.

On this clone itself: The sample contains more than one DNA sequence encoding this CDR3. V gene TRBV5-6 combines with J gene TRBJ2-7; a weak D match, TRBD2 (5 bases). V gave up 0 bases and J gave up 2 bases, with 9 bases separating them. Germline values: CDR1 SGHDT, CDR2 YYEEEE. The CDR3 runs to 14 residues. The CDR3 DNA reads as TGTGCCAGCAGCTTGGGCGGGTCCACCTACGAGCAGTACTTC. Amino acid sequence: CASSLGGSTYEQYF.

This sequence joins TRBV4-1 and TRBJ2-7; TRBD1 agrees at 8 bases. Germline-derived CDR1 and CDR2 are MGHRA and YSYEKL. V was pared by 3 bases and J by 3 bases, with 7 bases of the junction left unmatched. There are 15 residues in the CDR3. The CDR3 DNA follows: TGCGCCAGCAGCCATTTTACAGGGGGAAACTACGAGCAGTACTTC. Its protein is CASSHFTGGNYEQYF.

The chain links TRBV19 to TRBJ1-2; 7 nucleotides agree with TRBD1. Germline lookup yields CDR1 LNHDA and CDR2 SQIVND (reference sequence). With V trimmed by 3 bases and J by 3 bases, 7 bases remained unmatched. The CDR3 is 15 amino acids. The DNA for the CDR3 is TGTGCCAGTAGTATTGGGAGACAGGGACACTATGGCTACACCTTC. It translates to CASSIGRQGHYGYTF.

The rearrangement uses TRBV5-1 and TRBJ2-5; TRBD1 matches at 7 bases. The germline V gene encodes CDR1 SGHRS and CDR2 YFSETQ. The CDR3 runs to 14 residues. V shed 5 bases, J shed 0 bases, and the junction held 4 bases outside the gene matches. The CDR3 reads CASRPDRDQETQYF. The CDR3 DNA sequence: TGCGCCAGCAGACCTGACAGGGACCAAGAGACCCAGTACTTC.

This chain connects TRBV5-1 to TRBJ2-5; TRBD1 agrees at 9 bases. This CDR3 contains 15 residues. Trimming removed 3 bases from V and 5 bases from J; junction bases left unmatched: 8. Germline-derived CDR1 and CDR2 are SGHRS and YFSETQ. CDR3 sequence (DNA): TGCGCCAGCAGCTCCGGGACAGGGATGATGGAGACCCAGTACTTC. Its translation: CASSSGTGMMETQYF.

This chain uses TRBV11-2 with TRBJ2-1; D possibly corresponds to TRBD2 (5 bases). Germline CDR1 reads SGHAT; CDR2 reads FQNNGV. Trimming stripped 1 base from V and 9 bases from J, with 19 bases between. The CDR3 is 16 residues long. The CDR3 is CASSLVLGAIGSEQFF. For the CDR3, the DNA is TGTGCCAGCAGCTTAGTTTTGGGCGCCATTGGGAGTGAGCAGTTCTTC.

This clone has more than one count but fewer than ten. The chain couples TRBV6-1 to TRBJ2-7, with a possible D match to TRBD2 (5 bases). V lost 6 bases and J lost 6, with 18 bases in between. The CDR3 is 14 residues long. In germline, CDR1 is MNHNS, CDR2 SASEGT. CDR3 bases: TGTGCCAGCAGAAAGACCGGAGGAACGGGCGAGCAGTACTTC. The encoded protein is CASRKTGGTGEQYF.

The V and J genes are TRBV7-6 and TRBJ2-2; perhaps TRBD2 as D (6 bases). CDR1 is SGHVS and CDR2 is FNYEAQ in the germline V gene. The germline V and J ends were trimmed by 1 base and 5 bases, with 20 bases remaining between them. The CDR3 contains 18 residues. CDR3 residues: CASSLVGVGRDYTGELFF. DNA for the CDR3: TGTGCCAGCAGCTTAGTAGGAGTCGGGCGGGATTATACCGGGGAGCTGTTTTTT.

The V gene is TRBV19, the J gene TRBJ2-7; 8 bases are a match to TRBD2. V was pared by 5 bases and J by 7 bases, with 19 bases of the junction left unmatched. CDR3 length equals 17 residues. The V gene's germline CDR1 is LNHDA and CDR2 SQIVND (reference sequence). CDR3: CASSPRRTSRSFGEQYF. The CDR3 DNA is TGTGCCAGTAGTCCCCGACGGACTAGCCGGTCTTTTGGGGAGCAGTACTTC.

Concerning this clone: The limits of the CDR3 on the DNA are not certain, so only TCRdb's listed CDR3 is given. This rearrangement joins TRBV27 to TRBJ1-1; no check of the table's D call, TRBD1, against the DNA was made. Germline V gives CDR1 MNHEY, CDR2 SMNVEV (reference sequence). The CDR3 adds up to 14 amino acids, both ends counted. CDR3 sequence reads: CASSLVGQGSSLLF.

The rearrangement links TRBV5-1 to TRBJ2-2; 7 bases fit TRBD2. CDR1 is SGHRS and CDR2 is YFSETQ in the germline V gene. V trimming: 7 bases; J trimming: 2 bases; junction bases outside the gene matches: 5. The CDR3 covers 14 residues. CDR3 residues: CASGPSGNTGELFF. CDR3 DNA sequence: TGCGCCAGCGGCCCTAGCGGAAACACCGGGGAGCTGTTTTTT.

The V and J genes are TRBV5-4 and TRBJ2-1, with 7 bases matching TRBD2. The germline gives CDR1 SGHNT, CDR2 YYREEE (reference sequence). The trim removed 7 bases at V and 0 bases at J, leaving 10 bases unmatched. The CDR3 sequence is 16 residues long. CDR3 DNA: TGTGCCAGCCGGGAGGCGCGGGAGCCCTCCTACAATGAGCAGTTCTTC. Residues: CASREAREPSYNEQFF.

The J gene is TRBJ2-1, the V gene TRBV28; 9 positions agree with TRBD2. J was trimmed by 7 bases and V by 3 bases; bases with no gene match: 13. The CDR3 runs 17 residues. Germline values: CDR1 MDHEN, CDR2 SYDVKM. CDR3 protein: CASSFYPSGTGGNEQFF. Written as DNA, the CDR3 is TGTGCCAGCAGTTTCTATCCTAGCGGGACTGGTGGGAATGAGCAGTTCTTC.

The chain couples TRBV6-1 to TRBJ1-2, with 8 bases lining up with TRBD1. The germline V gene encodes CDR1 MNHNS and CDR2 SASEGT. This CDR3 is 15 amino acids long. The V gene end was trimmed by 6 bases and the J gene end by 3 bases; junction bases not matched to a gene: 9. CDR3 bases: TGTGCCAGCAGACAACAGGGGGGGACTGACTATGGCTACACCTTC. Protein product: CASRQQGGTDYGYTF.

V gene TRBV5-1 combines with J gene TRBJ1-2; D is possibly TRBD1 (6 bases). The CDR3 consists of 14 residues. With 6 bases removed from V and 4 bases from J, the gap between germline ends came to 16 bases. The V gene's germline CDR1 is SGHRS and CDR2 YFSETQ. CDR3 nucleotides: TGCGCCAGCAACCAGGCAGGGGAAGGCTATGGCTACACCTTC. This gives the protein CASNQAGEGYGYTF. The full variable domain, rest sourced from reference TRBV5-1 and TRBJ1-2, is KAGVTQTPRYLIKTRGQQVTLSCSPISGHRSVSWYQQTPGQGLQFLFEYFSETQRNKGNFPGRFSGRQFSNSRSEMNVSTLELGDSALYLCASNQAGEGYGYTFGSGTRLTVV.

V and J are TRBV7-6 and TRBJ2-7, with 7 bases that match TRBD1. This CDR3 comprises 21 residues. V lost 4 bases to trimming and J lost 6 bases; unmatched junction nucleotides: 30. Germline values: CDR1 SGHVS, CDR2 FNYEAQ. In nucleotides, the CDR3 is TGTGCCAGCAGCTCCTGGGGGCGAACAGACAGGGCCCATAAGCCAAAAGGCGAGCAGTACTTC. Protein product: CASSSWGRTDRAHKPKGEQYF.

The V and J genes are TRBV29-1 and TRBJ2-3; TRBD2 agrees at 13 bases. Trimming took 3 bases from V and 4 from J; bases not matched to a gene: 1. CDR1 and CDR2 (germline): SQVTM, ANQGSEA. This CDR3 is 14 amino acids long. CDR3 sequence (DNA): TGCAGCGTTGACACTAGCGGGAGGGCAGATACGCAGTATTTT. Translating it yields CSVDTSGRADTQYF.